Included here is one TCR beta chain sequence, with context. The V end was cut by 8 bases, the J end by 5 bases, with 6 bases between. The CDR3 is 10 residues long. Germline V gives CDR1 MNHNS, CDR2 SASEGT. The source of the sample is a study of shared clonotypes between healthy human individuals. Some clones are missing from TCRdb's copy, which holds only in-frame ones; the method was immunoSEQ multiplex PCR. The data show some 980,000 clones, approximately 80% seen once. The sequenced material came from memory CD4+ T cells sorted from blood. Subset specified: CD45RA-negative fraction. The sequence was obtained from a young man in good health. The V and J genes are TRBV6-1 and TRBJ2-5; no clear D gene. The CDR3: CASHAETQYF. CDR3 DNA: TGTGCCAGCCACGCCGAGACCCAGTACTTC.